This T cell receptor (beta chain) appears in the sequencing data of a study of cytomegalovirus exposure and HLA in healthy donors. With 4 bases clipped from V and 4 bases from J, the junction kept 4 bases outside the gene matches. The germline gives CDR1 MGHRA, CDR2 YSYEKL. CDR3 length: 15 amino acids. Assay used: immunoSEQ multiplex PCR; TCRdb lists only in-frame clones, some missing. Among under 250,000 clones listed, around 80% were seen once. Sequenced sample: PBMCs. The sequence derives from a woman aged 25 to 45 in good health and CMV-seronegative. This chain connects TRBV4-1 to TRBJ2-2, with 9 bases fitting TRBD1. CDR3 protein: CASSLGTGFTGELFF. Written as DNA, the CDR3 is TGCGCCAGCAGCCTTGGGACAGGGTTCACCGGGGAGCTGTTTTTT.